This entry concerns a single TCR beta chain. Antigen specificity is unknown. The treatment is: 10-day PBMC culture with coronavirus spike peptide pools or control peptides (ViraFEST assay). Between the trimmed V and J ends, which lost 3 bases and 2 bases, there was a span of 10 bases. CDR3 size: 14 residues. Germline V gives CDR1 MNHEY, CDR2 SVGAGI. This specimen belongs to a study of vaccination and CD4 T cells after COVID-19. Study-wide context: Two of the convalescents were Hispanic, and convalescents were six males and four females.

Oncomine TCR Beta short-read sequencing was applied to DNA from cultured CD4+ T cells. TCRdb reprocessed the PCR reads with MiXCR, giving one entry per CDR3 protein. This sample has 9,500 to 15,000 distinct CDR3 sequences, with around half found just once. The receptor's source is a human donor who had recovered from COVID-19. The sequenced material came from CD4+ T cells from blood, cultured in vitro. The chain recombines TRBV6-5 with TRBJ1-2; D is perhaps TRBD1 (5 bases). This CDR3 is CASSYVGTNYGYTF. The CDR3 DNA reads as TGTGCCAGCAGTTATGTAGGGACGAACTATGGCTACACCTTC.